In this sample, the clone carrying this T cell receptor (beta chain) turned up a few times. Its antigen is as yet unknown. From the second PCR step, alpha and beta chains were amplified apart. Cells stained for CD3, CD4, CD8, CD45RA, CD27 and viability were sorted into four CD45RA/CD27 subsets. Both TRBC1 and TRBC2 were covered by a beta constant-region primer of two equimolar oligonucleotides. Four rounds of PCR amplified the ligated cDNA using nested alpha and beta constant-region primers plus SP2. TCRdb analysed the UMI-ligation and nested PCR reads with MiXCR anew, one entry per CDR3 protein. The sample records 95,000 to 150,000 distinct CDR3 sequences, around a third being singletons. This entry is derived from a study of naive and memory T cell subsets. This CDR3 comprises 15 residues. Trimming cost V 0 bases and J 10 bases; bases outside gene matches: 10. Germline-derived CDR1 and CDR2 are GTSNPN and SVGIG (reference sequence).

Study-wide findings and caveats: Expression changes during T cell differentiation may affect RNA-based TCR counts. In naive cells, over 85% of TCR sequences were seen only once.

This TCR came from a human donor in good health. Sequencing input: central memory CD4+ T cells from blood. V gene TRBV30 combines with J gene TRBJ2-2, with TRBD1 identical over 8 bases. The CDR3 bases are TGTGCCTGGAGTGTACGCACAGGGGGAGCGGAGGAGCTGTTTTTT. Protein: CAWSVRTGGAEELFF.